A single sample is the source of the 13 T cell receptor beta chains below, sequenced in a study of beta chain features in type 1 diabetes. Of the isolated RNA, all was reverse transcribed, and so the sequenced material was expressed TCRB transcripts. Data came from immunoSEQ multiplex PCR; TCRdb stores just in-frame clones and leaves some out. The table shows 150,000 or so clones, with 9.2% occurring only once. What was sequenced was central memory CD4+ T cells from blood. The receptors come from a man between 18 and 29 years old in good health.

The sample holds a few counts of this clone. The chain is built from TRBV28 and TRBJ1-5; D is perhaps TRBD1 (6 bases). V lost 6 bases, J lost 3 bases, and 15 bases lay in between. This CDR3 region has 15 residues. Germline V gene lookup returns CDR1 MDHEN and CDR2 SYDVKM. The CDR3 bases are TGTGCCAGCAGAAGCGGGAGGGGGGCCAATCAGCCCCAGCATTTT. This gives the protein CASRSGRGANQPQHF.

This chain links TRBV11-2 with TRBJ2-3; TRBD2 agrees at 10 bases. The trim removed 5 bases at V and 5 bases at J, leaving 7 bases unmatched. From germline, CDR1 is SGHAT and CDR2 FQNNGV. The CDR3 is 15 residues long. CDR3 sequence: CASSDLAGAQDTQYF. CDR3 nucleotide sequence: TGTGCCAGCAGCGACCTAGCGGGGGCGCAAGATACGCAGTATTTT.

V gene TRBV5-1 combines with J gene TRBJ2-7; D possibly corresponds to TRBD2 (5 bases). V lost 0 bases, J lost 0 bases, and 10 bases lay in between. Germline CDR1 is SGHRS and CDR2 is YFSETQ. This CDR3 region has 15 residues. Written as DNA, the CDR3 is TGCGCCAGCAGCTTGGGAGGAGGAAGCTCCTACGAGCAGTACTTC. Translating it yields CASSLGGGSSYEQYF.

This clone turned up a few times. V gene TRBV4-2 combines with J gene TRBJ1-4; TRBD1 aligns across 8 bases. Germline V gene data show CDR1 as LGHNA and CDR2 as YNFKEQ. The CDR3 totals 18 residues. The V segment lost 4 bases and the J segment 10 bases; nucleotides outside the gene matches: 20. The CDR3 sequence is CASSRLGQGQGAGGKLFF. The CDR3 DNA sequence: TGTGCCAGCAGCCGGTTGGGGCAAGGGCAGGGGGCTGGTGGAAAACTGTTTTTT.

The genes are TRBV9 and TRBJ1-6; D is possibly TRBD1 (6 bases). Germline V gene data show CDR1 as SGDLS and CDR2 as YYNGEE. V lost 0 bases and J lost 9, with 13 bases in between. This CDR3 is 15 amino acids long. The CDR3 DNA sequence: TGTGCCAGCAGCGTAGAAGGTCAGGGGACTTCACCCCTCCACTTT. Translated, it gives CASSVEGQGTSPLHF.

The CDR3 sequence: CASRKRGSNYEQYF. CDR3 sequence (DNA): TGTGCCAGCAGAAAGCGGGGGTCCAACTACGAGCAGTACTTC. The chain uses TRBV6-5 and TRBJ2-7, with 8 bases identical to TRBD2. The V gene's germline CDR1 is MNHEY and CDR2 SVGAGI. The V and J ends lost 6 bases and 3 bases, in that order; junction bases with no gene match: 7. This CDR3 contains 14 residues.

There are many counts of this clone. V and J are TRBV6-6 and TRBJ1-6; 7 bases agree with TRBD1. Germline CDR1 reads MNHNY; CDR2 reads SVGAGI (reference sequence). The CDR3 loop spans 14 amino acids. Losses at the gene ends were 6 bases for V and 7 bases for J; bases not matched to a gene: 6. The CDR3 DNA reads as TGTGCCAGCAGGAGACAGGGTGGCAATTCACCCCTCCACTTT. This sequence encodes CASRRQGGNSPLHF.

Only one count was recorded for this clone. The chain employs TRBV28 and TRBJ2-1; TRBD2 aligns across 12 bases. V lost 7 bases, J lost 14 bases, and 6 bases stayed unmatched. Germline CDR1 is MDHEN and CDR2 is SYDVKM. The CDR3 totals 12 residues. CDR3 bases: TGTGCCAGCAAAAGGGCTAGCGGGGGGGAGTTCTTC. Translating gives CASKRASGGEFF.

This clone was counted only a few times. This chain uses TRBV11-1 with TRBJ2-2; D remains unclear. The CDR3 length is 15 residues. Per germline, CDR1 SGHAT and CDR2 FQDESV (reference sequence). V was pared by 5 bases and J by 3 bases, with 13 bases between. DNA of the CDR3: TGTGCCAGCAGCCGGATAGCTTCGGACACCGGGGAGCTGTTTTTT. Its protein is CASSRIASDTGELFF.

The J gene is TRBJ1-2, the V gene TRBV4-1, with TRBD1 matching over 7 bases. This CDR3 contains 14 residues. In germline, CDR1 is MGHRA, CDR2 YSYEKL. Trimming cost V 4 bases and J 3 bases; bases outside gene matches: 5. This CDR3 is CASSPTGNHYGYTF. Written as DNA, the CDR3 is TGCGCCAGCAGCCCGACAGGGAACCACTATGGCTACACCTTC.

The rearrangement links TRBV5-4 to TRBJ2-2, with TRBD2 identical over 7 bases. CDR3 length: 17 amino acids. Germline V gene data show CDR1 as SGHNT and CDR2 as YYREEE (reference sequence). V gave up 0 bases and J gave up 2 bases; unmatched junction bases: 7. This CDR3 reads CASSLVIAGANTGELFF. The CDR3 DNA sequence: TGTGCCAGCAGCTTGGTAATAGCGGGCGCTAACACCGGGGAGCTGTTTTTT.

This clone was seen only a few times. This chain uses TRBV10-3 with TRBJ1-2, with D possibly being TRBD1 (5 bases). This CDR3 region has 13 residues. V lost 2 bases, J lost 7 bases, and 11 bases lay in between. CDR1 ENHRY and CDR2 SYGVKD come from the germline V gene. DNA of the CDR3: TGTGCCATCAGTGAGGAACAGGAGTTTGGCTACACCTTC. It encodes CAISEEQEFGYTF.

This clone was counted between two and nine times. V and J are TRBV7-2 and TRBJ2-7; TRBD2 is a possible D gene (5 bases). Germline lookup yields CDR1 SGHTA and CDR2 FQGNSA. V lost 3 bases, J lost 3 bases, and 15 bases lay in between. CDR3 length: 15 residues. CDR3 nucleotides: TGTGCCAGCAGCTTCATGGTTAGCGACCTCTACGAGCAGTACTTC. Translation gives CASSFMVSDLYEQYF.